This T cell receptor (beta chain) was captured by sequencing in a study of blood T cells in healthy people across ages. A sample-barcoded 5' primer and a J-beta primer mix were used in a second PCR of roughly 7 to 11 cycles. TCRdb itself ran the 5' RACE reads through MiXCR, one entry per CDR3 protein. This table holds over 950,000 distinct CDR3 sequences, more than 30% found once. From germline, CDR1 is DFQATT and CDR2 SNEGSKA (reference sequence). The CDR3 extends over 13 amino acids. Trimming left V 1 base short and J 8 bases short, with 14 bases between. This TCR derives from a young man in good health. V usage is TRBV20-1 and J usage is TRBJ1-2; D remains ambiguous. The sample was blood. The CDR3 region has the DNA TGCAGTGCTAGAGGGGAGGGCGTGAGGGGCTACACCTTC. This translates into CSARGEGVRGYTF.